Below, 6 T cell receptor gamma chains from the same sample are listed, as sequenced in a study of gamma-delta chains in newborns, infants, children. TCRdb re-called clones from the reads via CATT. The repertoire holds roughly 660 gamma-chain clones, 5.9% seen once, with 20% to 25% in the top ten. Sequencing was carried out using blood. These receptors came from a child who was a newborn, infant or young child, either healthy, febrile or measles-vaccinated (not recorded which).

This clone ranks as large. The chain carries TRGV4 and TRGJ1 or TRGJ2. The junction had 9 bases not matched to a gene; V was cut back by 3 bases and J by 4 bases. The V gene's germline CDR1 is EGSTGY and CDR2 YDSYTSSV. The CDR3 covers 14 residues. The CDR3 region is CATWDIFSYYKKLF. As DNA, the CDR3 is TGTGCCACCTGGGATATCTTCTCCTATTATAAGAAACTCTTT.

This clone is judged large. Here the CDR3 DNA reads TGTGCCACCTGGGACAGACCATTTAAGAAACTCTTT. This encodes CATWDRPFKKLF. The V gene is TRGV3, the J gene TRGJ1 or TRGJ2. The V and J ends lost 1 base and 9 bases, in that order; junction bases with no gene match: 6. Germline CDR1 and CDR2: VTNTFY and YDVSTARD (reference sequence). The CDR3 covers 12 residues.

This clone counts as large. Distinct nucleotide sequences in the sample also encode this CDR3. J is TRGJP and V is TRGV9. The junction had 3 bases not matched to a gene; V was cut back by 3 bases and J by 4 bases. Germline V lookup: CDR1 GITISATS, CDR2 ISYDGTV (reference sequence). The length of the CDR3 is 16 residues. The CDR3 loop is CALWESQELGKKIKVF. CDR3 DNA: TGTGCCTTGTGGGAGTCACAAGAGTTGGGCAAAAAAATCAAGGTATTT.

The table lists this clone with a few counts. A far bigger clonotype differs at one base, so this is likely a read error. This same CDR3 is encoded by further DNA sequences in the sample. CDR3 in amino acids: CALWEGIELGKKIKVF. DNA for the CDR3: TGTGCCTTGTGGGAGGGGATCGAGTTGGGCAAAAAAATCAAGGTATTT. The chain couples TRGV9 to TRGJP. V dropped 2 bases and J dropped 7; count of bases not matched to a gene: 5. CDR1 is GITISATS, CDR2 ISYDGTV, per germline (reference sequence). CDR3 length equals 16 residues.

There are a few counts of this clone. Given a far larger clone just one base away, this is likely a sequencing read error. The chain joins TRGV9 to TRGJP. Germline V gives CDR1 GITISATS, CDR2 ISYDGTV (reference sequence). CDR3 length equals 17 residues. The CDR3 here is CALCEVPQELGKKIKVF. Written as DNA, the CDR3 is TGTGCCTTGTGTGAGGTGCCGCAAGAGTTGGGCAAAAAAATCAAGGTATTT.

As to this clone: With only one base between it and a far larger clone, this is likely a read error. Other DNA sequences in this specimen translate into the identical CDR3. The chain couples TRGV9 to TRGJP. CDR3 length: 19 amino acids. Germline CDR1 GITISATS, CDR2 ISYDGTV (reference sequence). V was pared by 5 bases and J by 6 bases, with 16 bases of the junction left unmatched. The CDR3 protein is CALWAKNGEGELGKKIKVF. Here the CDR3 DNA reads TGTGCCTTGTGGGCAAAAAATGGAGAGGGAGAGTTGGGCAAAAAAATCAAGGTATTT.